These T cell receptor beta chains were read from a single sample in a study of CD8 T cells in Susac syndrome. TCRdb ran MiXCR on the immunoSEQ multiplex PCR reads and lists one entry per CDR3 protein. The table includes around 77,000 distinct CDR3 sequences, roughly 95% detected once. The source material was CD4+ T cells from PBMCs. These receptors came from a human donor with multiple sclerosis. The CDR3 runs from the conserved cysteine through the conserved F or W. A D gene is named only where the DNA matches it firmly. Size tells how often a clone was seen (once, few, many) or the class of an expanded clone, and some rows leave it out.

DNA,CDR3,size,D,J,length,V
TGTGCCAGCACTGCGGGGGGCCTCAGCTCCTACGAGCAGTACTTC,CASTAGGLSSYEQYF,NA,TRBD2,TRBJ2-7,15,TRBV2
TGTGCCAGCAGCCAATGGTCGGGGCGAGGCACAGATACGCAGTATTTT,CASSQWSGRGTDTQYF,NA,NA,TRBJ2-3,16,TRBV7-2
TGTGCCAGCAGCTTAGATCAGTATGGCTACACCTTC,CASSLDQYGYTF,NA,NA,TRBJ1-2,12,TRBV11-2
TGCAGCGTTGATGGACAGGGTGTCAACGAGCAGTACTTC,CSVDGQGVNEQYF,NA,TRBD1,TRBJ2-7,13,TRBV29-1
TGCGCCAGCAGCCAAGAGTTGCCGGGACACCAGACCTACGAGCAGTACTTC,CASSQELPGHQTYEQYF,NA,NA,TRBJ2-7,17,TRBV4-1
TGCAGCGTTGAGGGACCCGGGGGCTCTGGCTACACCTTC,CSVEGPGGSGYTF,NA,NA,TRBJ1-2,13,TRBV29-1
TGTGCCAGCAGCCTCGGGACGGCCACCTACGAGCAGTACTTC,CASSLGTATYEQYF,once,NA,TRBJ2-7,14,TRBV7-9
TGTGCCAGCAGCCGACTAGCGGGGGATGAGACCCAGTACTTC,CASSRLAGDETQYF,NA,TRBD2,TRBJ2-5,14,TRBV9
TGTGCCACCAGTGATGGTAGCGGGGGGGCCTTCGAGACCCAGTACTTC,CATSDGSGGAFETQYF,NA,TRBD2,TRBJ2-5,16,TRBV24-1
TGTGCCAGCAGCCAAGGGGCGGCAGGGGCCGGCTACGAGCAGTACTTC,CASSQGAAGAGYEQYF,NA,NA,TRBJ2-7,16,TRBV3-1
TGTGCCAGCAGCACCACTGTGGATTCACCCCTCCACTTT,CASSTTVDSPLHF,NA,NA,TRBJ1-6,13,TRBV7-2
TGTGCCACCAGTGATTCTCTAGGAACCGATACGCAGTATTTT,CATSDSLGTDTQYF,NA,NA,TRBJ2-3,14,TRBV24-1
TGTGCCAGCAGCCGACCTCTGGACAGGGACTACAATGAGCAGTTCTTC,CASSRPLDRDYNEQFF,NA,TRBD1,TRBJ2-1,16,TRBV7-9
TGTGCCAGCAGCCTTAGCGGGGGGTACACAGATACGCAGTATTTT,CASSLSGGYTDTQYF,NA,TRBD2,TRBJ2-3,15,TRBV7-9
TGTGCCAGCAGCCAAGGAGGGACGACTCGGCCCCAGCATTTT,CASSQGGTTRPQHF,NA,NA,TRBJ1-5,14,TRBV7-2
TGTGCCAGCAGCGCCGGGACCGAATATAGCAATCAGCCCCAGCATTTT,CASSAGTEYSNQPQHF,NA,NA,TRBJ1-5,16,TRBV2
TGTGCCAGCAGCCAAGTAAGCTCTGAGCAGTTCTTC,CASSQVSSEQFF,NA,NA,TRBJ2-1,12,TRBV3-1
TGCGCCAGCAGCGTACTAGCGGGGGGCTTGGGTGGGAATGAGCAGTTCTTC,CASSVLAGGLGGNEQFF,NA,TRBD2,TRBJ2-1,17,TRBV5-1
TGCAGTGCTAGACCTAGCGGGGGGGCGTACAATGAGCAGTTCTTC,CSARPSGGAYNEQFF,once,TRBD2,TRBJ2-1,15,TRBV20-1
TGTGCCAGCAGCCCACGACAGGTCTTTACTGGAAACACCATATATTTT,CASSPRQVFTGNTIYF,NA,NA,TRBJ1-3,16,TRBV13
TGCAGCGTCACAGGGCCTTATACTGAAGCTTTCTTT,CSVTGPYTEAFF,NA,NA,TRBJ1-1,12,TRBV29-1
TGCGCCAGCAGCCAAGCCTCGGGCAGGGGAAGCTATGGCTACACCTTC,CASSQASGRGSYGYTF,NA,NA,TRBJ1-2,16,TRBV4-1